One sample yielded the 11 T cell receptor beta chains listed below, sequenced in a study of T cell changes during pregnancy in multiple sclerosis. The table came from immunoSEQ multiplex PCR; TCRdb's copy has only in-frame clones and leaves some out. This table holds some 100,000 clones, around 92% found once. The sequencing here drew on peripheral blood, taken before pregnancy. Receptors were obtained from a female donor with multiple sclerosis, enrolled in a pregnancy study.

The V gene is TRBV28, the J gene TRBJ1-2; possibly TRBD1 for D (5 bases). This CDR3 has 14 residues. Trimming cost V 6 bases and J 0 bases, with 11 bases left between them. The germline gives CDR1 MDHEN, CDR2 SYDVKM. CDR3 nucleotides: TGTGCCAGCAGGGGGGGAGGGACTAACTATGGCTACACCTTC. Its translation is CASRGGGTNYGYTF.

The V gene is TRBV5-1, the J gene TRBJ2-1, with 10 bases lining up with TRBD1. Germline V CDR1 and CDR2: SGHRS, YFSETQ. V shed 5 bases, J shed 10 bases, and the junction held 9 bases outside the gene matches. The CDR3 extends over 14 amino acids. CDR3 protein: CASSWTGGAGEQFF. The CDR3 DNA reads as TGCGCCAGCAGTTGGACAGGGGGAGCGGGGGAGCAGTTCTTC.

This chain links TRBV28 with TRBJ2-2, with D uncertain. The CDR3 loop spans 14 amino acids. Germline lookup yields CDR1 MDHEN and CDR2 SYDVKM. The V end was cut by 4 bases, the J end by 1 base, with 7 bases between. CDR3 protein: CASSSHGNTGELFF. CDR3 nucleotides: TGTGCCAGCAGTTCGCACGGGAACACCGGGGAGCTGTTTTTT.

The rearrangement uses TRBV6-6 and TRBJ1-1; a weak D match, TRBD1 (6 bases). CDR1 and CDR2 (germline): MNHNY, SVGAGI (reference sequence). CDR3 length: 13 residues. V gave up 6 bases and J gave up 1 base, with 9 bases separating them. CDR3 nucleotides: TGTGCCAGCAGAGGGACACCGAACACTGAAGCTTTCTTT. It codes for CASRGTPNTEAFF.

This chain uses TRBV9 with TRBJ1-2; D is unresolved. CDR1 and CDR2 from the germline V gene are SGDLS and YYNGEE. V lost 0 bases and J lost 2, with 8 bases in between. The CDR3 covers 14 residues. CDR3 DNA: TGTGCCAGCAGCGTAGTCTCAGTAAACTATGGCTACACCTTC. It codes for CASSVVSVNYGYTF.

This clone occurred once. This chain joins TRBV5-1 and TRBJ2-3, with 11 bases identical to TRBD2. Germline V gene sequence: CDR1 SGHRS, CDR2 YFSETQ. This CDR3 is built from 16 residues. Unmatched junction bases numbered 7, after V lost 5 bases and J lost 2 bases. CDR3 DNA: TGCGCCAGCAGAACCGGGACTAGCGGTTCCACAGATACGCAGTATTTT. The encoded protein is CASRTGTSGSTDTQYF. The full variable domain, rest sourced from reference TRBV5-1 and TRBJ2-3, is KAGVTQTPRYLIKTRGQQVTLSCSPISGHRSVSWYQQTPGQGLQFLFEYFSETQRNKGNFPGRFSGRQFSNSRSEMNVSTLELGDSALYLCASRTGTSGSTDTQYFGPGTRLTVL.

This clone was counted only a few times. This chain's CDR3 is CASSPTGYGNEQFF. CDR3 coding DNA: TGCGCCAGCAGCCCGACAGGGTACGGAAATGAGCAGTTCTTC. The chain recombines TRBV5-1 with TRBJ2-1, with 7 bases fitting TRBD1. The CDR3 is 14 amino acids. After removal of 4 bases from V and 7 bases from J, the junction contained 8 bases not matched to a gene. The germline CDR1 and CDR2 sequences are SGHRS and YFSETQ.

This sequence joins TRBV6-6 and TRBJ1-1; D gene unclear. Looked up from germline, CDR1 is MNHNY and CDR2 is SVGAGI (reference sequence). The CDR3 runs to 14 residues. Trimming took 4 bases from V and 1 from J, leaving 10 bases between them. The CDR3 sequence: CASSSRGANTEAFF. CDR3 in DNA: TGTGCCAGCAGTTCCCGGGGAGCGAACACTGAAGCTTTCTTT.

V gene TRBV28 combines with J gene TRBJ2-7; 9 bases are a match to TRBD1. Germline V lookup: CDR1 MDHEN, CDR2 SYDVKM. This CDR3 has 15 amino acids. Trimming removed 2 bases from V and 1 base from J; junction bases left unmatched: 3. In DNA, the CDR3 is TGTGCCAGCAGTTTACCCGGGACAGGGTCCTACGAGCAGTACTTC. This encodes CASSLPGTGSYEQYF.

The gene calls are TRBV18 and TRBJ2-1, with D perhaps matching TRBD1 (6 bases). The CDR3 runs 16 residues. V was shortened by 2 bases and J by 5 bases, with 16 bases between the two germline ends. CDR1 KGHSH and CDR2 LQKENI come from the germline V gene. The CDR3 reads CASSPTLTGIDNEQFF. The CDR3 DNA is TGTGCCAGCTCACCAACTTTGACAGGAATAGACAATGAGCAGTTCTTC.

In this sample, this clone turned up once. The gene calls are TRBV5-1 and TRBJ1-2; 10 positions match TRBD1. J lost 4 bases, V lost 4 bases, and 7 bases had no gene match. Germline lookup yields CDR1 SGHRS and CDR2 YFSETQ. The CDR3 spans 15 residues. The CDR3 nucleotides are TGCGCCAGCAGCCCCTCCGGGACAGGGGTCTATGGCTACACCTTC. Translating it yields CASSPSGTGVYGYTF.